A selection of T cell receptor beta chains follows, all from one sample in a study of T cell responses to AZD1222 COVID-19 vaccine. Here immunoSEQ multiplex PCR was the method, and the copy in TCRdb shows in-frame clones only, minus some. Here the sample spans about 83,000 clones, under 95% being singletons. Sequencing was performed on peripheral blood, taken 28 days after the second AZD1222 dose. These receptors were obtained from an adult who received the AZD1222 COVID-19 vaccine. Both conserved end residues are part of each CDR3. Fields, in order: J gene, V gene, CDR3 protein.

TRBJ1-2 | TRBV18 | CASSPTQGGNYGYTF
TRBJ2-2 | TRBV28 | CASSSPGQGITGELFF
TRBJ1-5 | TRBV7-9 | CASSLGAGGSNQPQHF
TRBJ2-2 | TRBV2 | CASSESWGGELFF
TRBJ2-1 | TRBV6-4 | CATSPGWSYNEQFF
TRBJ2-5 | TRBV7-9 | CASSLVQGGVETQYF
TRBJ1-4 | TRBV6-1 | CASSEVRGEKLFF
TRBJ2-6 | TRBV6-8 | CASSLDERSNKSRANVPTF
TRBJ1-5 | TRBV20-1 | CSASWQGYQPQHF
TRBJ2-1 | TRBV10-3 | CAISDIGGEQFF
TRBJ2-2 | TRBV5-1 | CASSLDRAGGSGELFF
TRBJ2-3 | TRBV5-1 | CASSFHILPGQGRTGGPSTDTQYF
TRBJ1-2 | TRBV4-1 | CASSQDGQGGGYTF
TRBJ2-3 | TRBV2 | CASQLTGGFIDTQYF
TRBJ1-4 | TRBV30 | CARGHEVGDEKLFF
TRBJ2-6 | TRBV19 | CASNQQGSGANVLTF
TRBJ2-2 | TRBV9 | CASSASGTSGVTGGELFF
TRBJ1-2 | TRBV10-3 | CAISEGGVNYGYTF
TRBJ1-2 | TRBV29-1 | CSVEGSAPFPNYGYTF
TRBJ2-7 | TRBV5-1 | CASSPGPTSSYEQYF
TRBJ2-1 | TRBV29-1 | CSVTRGHSYNEQFF
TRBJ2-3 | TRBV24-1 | CATSDLMLHTQYF
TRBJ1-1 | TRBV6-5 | CASSYSSRGPDTEAFF
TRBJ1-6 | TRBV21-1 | CASSNAGSSPLHF
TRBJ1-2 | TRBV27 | CASSSKSGWGGNYGYTF
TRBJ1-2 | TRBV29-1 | CSVGVNYGYTF
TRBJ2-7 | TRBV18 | CASSRGPYEQYF
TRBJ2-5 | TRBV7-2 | CASSSPSRGQETQYF
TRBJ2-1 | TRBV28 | CASSLGGGPHNEQFF
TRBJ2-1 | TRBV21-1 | CASTNRVNEQFF
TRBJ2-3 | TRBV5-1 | CASSRATSTDTQYF
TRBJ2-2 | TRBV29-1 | CSAGLDGTGELFF